These 4 T cell receptor beta chains originate from one sample sequenced in a study of T cells in Graves' hyperthyroidism and ophthalmopathy. Regions amplified from RNA transcripts were the TCR beta CDR3 regions. A set of HTBI primers served as the primers for a first-round RT-PCR of the TCR CDR3. TCRdb re-called the multiplex PCR reads with MiXCR, one entry per CDR3 protein. Of 540,000 or so distinct CDR3 sequences in the sample, about a sixth were seen once. Sequenced material: blood. These receptor sequences come from a woman aged 30 to 39 with Graves' hyperthyroidism.

This clonotype appeared many times. The CDR3 spells CASSQYRQPNEKLFF. DNA of the CDR3: TGTGCCAGCAGCCAATATAGACAGCCTAATGAAAAACTGTTTTTT. V gene TRBV3-1 combines with J gene TRBJ1-4, with D possibly matching TRBD1 (5 bases). From germline, CDR1 is LGHDT and CDR2 YNNKEL (reference sequence). The CDR3 covers 15 residues. V shed 2 bases and J shed 3 bases, with 10 bases lying between them.

The sample holds many counts of this clonotype. The chain links TRBV24-1 to TRBJ2-1; 8 nucleotides match TRBD2. V lost 11 bases and J lost 2; bases outside the gene matches: 10. Germline values: CDR1 KGHDR, CDR2 SFDVKD. The CDR3 is 15 amino acids. CDR3 sequence (DNA): TGTGCCAACCCCCAACGGGAGGGAACCTACAATGAGCAGTTCTTC. Translating gives CANPQREGTYNEQFF.

This clonotype was seen ten or more times. The chain has TRBV20-1 and TRBJ2-7; 7 nucleotides align to TRBD2. With 3 bases clipped from V and 1 base from J, the junction kept 9 bases outside the gene matches. This CDR3 has 15 amino acids. From germline, CDR1 is DFQATT and CDR2 SNEGSKA (reference sequence). CDR3 DNA: TGCAGTGCTAGCGGGAGGAACCGGAGGTCCTACGAGCAGTACTTC. Amino acid sequence: CSASGRNRRSYEQYF.

This clonotype was seen ten or more times. The V gene is TRBV12-3 or TRBV12-4, the J gene TRBJ2-1; 7 bases align to TRBD1. The length of the CDR3 is 16 residues. V gave up 6 bases and J gave up 5 bases; unmatched junction bases: 13. CDR3 residues: CASRNAGGDSHNEQFF. The CDR3 DNA is TGTGCCAGCAGGAACGCAGGGGGAGACTCTCACAATGAGCAGTTCTTC.